Presented here are 11 T cell receptor beta chains from one specimen sequenced in a study of T cell responses to AZD1222 COVID-19 vaccine. The repertoire was sequenced with immunoSEQ multiplex PCR; TCRdb's copy has only in-frame clones and lacks some. The table includes approximately 70,000 clones, 80% to 90% detected once. The sequences come from peripheral blood, collected on day 0 of AZD1222 vaccination. These TCRs come from an adult in good health.

CDR3: CASSRSAEAFF. The CDR3 nucleotides read TGTGCCAGCAGCAGGAGCGCTGAAGCTTTCTTT. This chain links TRBV6-5 with TRBJ1-1; D is ambiguous. CDR3 length: 11 amino acids. The V gene lost 6 bases and the J gene lost 6 bases, with 8 bases spanning the gap. CDR1 and CDR2 (germline): MNHEY, SVGAGI.

This clone was recorded once. The chain uses TRBV7-6 and TRBJ2-3; maybe TRBD1 (5 bases). This CDR3 is built from 13 residues. Germline CDR1 is SGHVS and CDR2 is FNYEAQ. V was pared by 0 bases and J by 5 bases, with 6 bases between. The CDR3: CASSLATGDTQYF. As DNA, the CDR3 is TGTGCCAGCAGCTTAGCCACAGGAGATACGCAGTATTTT.

This chain uses TRBV7-3 with TRBJ2-3, with D maybe TRBD2 (6 bases). The CDR3 runs to 15 residues. V lost 2 bases, J lost 2 bases, and 11 bases lay in between. Germline CDR1 and CDR2: SGHTA and FQGTGA. CDR3 amino acids: CASSLDGTHTDTQYF. In DNA, the CDR3 is TGTGCCAGCAGCTTAGATGGGACTCACACAGATACGCAGTATTTT.

V gene TRBV7-2 combines with J gene TRBJ1-2; D perhaps matches TRBD1 (5 bases). Deletions cut 5 bases from V and 6 bases from J, with 16 bases between. The CDR3 runs to 14 residues. Germline CDR1 SGHTA, CDR2 FQGNSA. CDR3 sequence (DNA): TGTGCCAGCAGCCAACTAAGGGGAGGGGATGGCTACACCTTC. It specifies CASSQLRGGDGYTF.

This clone has a count of ten or more. The rearrangement uses TRBV7-9 and TRBJ1-2; D gene uncertain. The CDR3 is made up of 11 amino acids. Trimming cost V 6 bases and J 4 bases, with 6 bases left between them. Germline CDR1 and CDR2: SEHNR and FQNEAQ (reference sequence). CDR3 in DNA: TGTGCCAGCAGTCAGCTCTATGGCTACACCTTC. Protein product: CASSQLYGYTF. The entire variable domain, with the rest obtained from reference TRBV7-9 and TRBJ1-2, is as follows: DTGVSQNPRHKITKRGQNVTFRCDPISEHNRLYWYRQTLGQGPEFLTYFQNEAQLEKSRLLSDRFSAERPKGSFSTLEIQRTEQGDSAMYLCASSQLYGYTFGSGTRLTVV.

The rearrangement joins TRBV19 to TRBJ1-5; TRBD1 might be the D (6 bases). Trimming shortened V by 4 bases and J by 4 bases, and 8 bases separated the two germline ends. Germline CDR1 is LNHDA and CDR2 is SQIVND (reference sequence). The length of the CDR3 is 13 residues. The CDR3 is CASSRTENQPQHF. The CDR3 DNA is TGTGCCAGTAGTAGGACAGAGAATCAGCCCCAGCATTTT.

The rearrangement links TRBV25-1 to TRBJ2-2; 8 nucleotides align to TRBD2. V shed 4 bases, J shed 4 bases, and the junction held 5 bases outside the gene matches. The CDR3 is 15 residues long. CDR1 MGHDK and CDR2 SYGVNS come from the germline V gene. CDR3 nucleotide sequence: TGTGCCAGCAGTGTTAGCGGGACCACCACCGGGGAGCTGTTTTTT. Amino acids: CASSVSGTTTGELFF.

The CDR3 reads CASSIETGGVGQPQHF. The CDR3 DNA reads as TGTGCCAGTAGTATTGAGACAGGGGGCGTTGGTCAGCCCCAGCATTTT. V is TRBV19 and J is TRBJ1-5; TRBD1 aligns across 10 bases. V gave up 3 bases and J gave up 6 bases; unmatched junction bases: 8. The V gene's germline CDR1 is LNHDA and CDR2 SQIVND (reference sequence). The CDR3 is made up of 16 amino acids.

The gene calls are TRBV4-3 and TRBJ2-2, with D perhaps given as TRBD1 or TRBD2 (5 bases each). The germline V gene encodes CDR1 LGHNA and CDR2 YSLEER. The CDR3 loop spans 19 amino acids. Trimming cost V 0 bases and J 4 bases, with 21 bases left between them. CDR3 in DNA: TGCGCCAGCAGCCAAGATCGGGGACCCCGGCTTGCGGGCACCGGGGAGCTGTTTTTT. Translating gives CASSQDRGPRLAGTGELFF.

The chain carries TRBV3-1 (or the pseudogene TRBV3-2) and TRBJ2-1; D might be TRBD2 (7 bases). CDR1 and CDR2 (germline): LGHDT, YNNKEL (reference sequence). Trimming took 0 bases from V and 7 from J, leaving 13 bases between them. This CDR3 region has 15 residues. This CDR3 reads CASSQEVGGGNEQFF. The CDR3 DNA follows: TGTGCCAGCAGCCAAGAGGTGGGAGGGGGTAATGAGCAGTTCTTC.

This clone showed up just a few times. The chain uses TRBV7-2 and TRBJ2-5; 8 nucleotides line up with TRBD2. J was trimmed by 5 bases and V by 4 bases; bases with no gene match: 18. This CDR3 spans 18 amino acids. Germline V gene data show CDR1 as SGHTA and CDR2 as FQGNSA. CDR3 coding DNA: TGTGCCAGCAGCTCCCAAAGCCCGAAATCGGGGGGGCTGGAGACCCAGTACTTC. Its protein product is CASSSQSPKSGGLETQYF. Using reference TRBV7-2 and TRBJ2-5 for the parts outside the CDR3, the full variable domain is GAGVSQSPSNKVTEKGKDVELRCDPISGHTALYWYRQSLGQGLEFLIYFQGNSAPDKSGLPSDRFSAERTGGSVSTLTIQRTQQEDSAVYLCASSSQSPKSGGLETQYFGPGTRLLVL.